One and the same sample provided the 22 T cell receptor beta chains below, sequenced in a study of shared T cell receptors in the human thymus. The data were produced by immunoSEQ multiplex PCR, yet TCRdb's version contains in-frame clones alone and is incomplete. Of 630,000 or so clones in the sample, approximately 89% were seen once. The data also belong to a second study, concerning human thymus T cells.

The sample was thymocytes. The source is a boy under three years old with a congenital heart defect.

The chain joins TRBV7-9 to TRBJ2-4; 16 positions match TRBD2. CDR1 SEHNR and CDR2 FQNEAQ come from the germline V gene (reference sequence). Trimming removed 5 bases from V and 3 bases from J; junction bases left unmatched: 7. The length of the CDR3 is 18 residues. Written as DNA, the CDR3 is TGTGCCAGCAGCGAGGGGACTAGCGGGAGGGGGGTCAAAAACATTCAGTACTTC. This gives the protein CASSEGTSGRGVKNIQYF.

The CDR3 DNA reads as TGTGCCAGCAGCTCCACAGGGACTAGCAAGTACGAGCAGTACTTC. Protein: CASSSTGTSKYEQYF. V and J are TRBV7-9 and TRBJ2-7; TRBD2 aligns across 9 bases. CDR1 is SEHNR, CDR2 FQNEAQ, per germline (reference sequence). Germline trimming cut 4 bases from V and 4 bases from J; bases unmatched to any gene: 8. The length of the CDR3 is 15 residues.

This clone was seen just once. V and J are TRBV4-1 and TRBJ1-1; D might be TRBD1 (5 bases). The V gene's germline CDR1 is MGHRA and CDR2 YSYEKL. The V end lost 3 bases, the J end lost 4 bases, and 15 bases lay between the germline ends. This CDR3 is 15 amino acids long. The CDR3 DNA is TGCGCCAGCAGCCAGTTCCAGGGAATGAGCACTGAAGCTTTCTTT. Translated: CASSQFQGMSTEAFF.

The chain couples TRBV5-4 to TRBJ2-4; 8 bases agree with TRBD1. CDR3 length: 16 residues. The V gene end was trimmed by 3 bases and the J gene end by 3 bases; junction bases not matched to a gene: 8. Germline-derived CDR1 and CDR2 are SGHNT and YYREEE (reference sequence). The DNA of the CDR3 is TGTGCCAGCAGCTATCTACCGGGACAGGTCAAAAACATTCAGTACTTC. Its protein product is CASSYLPGQVKNIQYF.

The V and J genes are TRBV6-6 and TRBJ2-5; 9 bases are a match to TRBD2. The V and J ends lost 4 bases and 9 bases, in that order; junction bases with no gene match: 12. Germline V gene lookup returns CDR1 MNHNY and CDR2 SVGAGI (reference sequence). The CDR3 totals 15 residues. CDR3 region: CASSSRLAGNHAQYF. The DNA of the CDR3 is TGTGCCAGCAGTTCTCGGCTAGCGGGAAATCACGCCCAGTACTTC.

This chain connects TRBV28 to TRBJ1-5; 8 nucleotides agree with TRBD1. Germline CDR1 MDHEN, CDR2 SYDVKM. The CDR3 totals 17 residues. The V gene end was trimmed by 5 bases and the J gene end by 3 bases; junction bases not matched to a gene: 12. CDR3 bases: TGTGCCAGCAGTCTATATCCCAACAGGGGGTACAATCAGCCCCAGCATTTT. Its protein product is CASSLYPNRGYNQPQHF.

The chain couples TRBV13 to TRBJ1-1; TRBD1 aligns across 10 bases. The CDR3 has 16 residues. The V gene's germline CDR1 is PRHDT and CDR2 FYEKMQ (reference sequence). Trimming took 7 bases from V and 0 from J; bases not matched to a gene: 8. CDR3: CASINGTGAMNTEAFF. In nucleotides, the CDR3 is TGTGCCAGCATCAACGGGACAGGGGCCATGAACACTGAAGCTTTCTTT.

As regards this clone: The germline gene is not matched at one end of the junction; a read error may be the cause. The chain uses TRBV11-2 and TRBJ2-7, with 13 bases fitting TRBD2. Germline V gene sequence: CDR1 SGHAT, CDR2 FQNNGV. There are 17 residues in the CDR3. DNA for the CDR3: TGTGCCAGCAGCTTAGAACTAGCGGGGGGGCGTTCCTGCGAGCAGTACTTC. Its protein product is CASSLELAGGRSCEQYF. The full variable domain, rest sourced from reference TRBV11-2 and TRBJ2-7, is EAGVAQSPRYKIIEKRQSVAFWCNPISGHATLYWYQQILGQGPKLLIQFQNNGVVDDSQLPKDRFSAERLKGVDSTLKIQPAKLEDSAVYLCASSLELAGGRSCEQYFGPGTRLTVT.

V gene TRBV5-6 combines with J gene TRBJ2-5; TRBD2 agrees at 8 bases. CDR1 is SGHDT and CDR2 is YYEEEE in the germline V gene. Unmatched junction bases numbered 14, after V lost 4 bases and J lost 12 bases. CDR3 length: 14 residues. The CDR3 here is CASSPWGAEREKYF. CDR3 bases: TGTGCCAGCAGCCCCTGGGGGGCCGAGCGGGAGAAGTACTTC.

The J gene is TRBJ1-2, the V gene TRBV28, with D perhaps matching TRBD1 (6 bases). The CDR3 has 18 amino acids. Trimming stripped 1 base from V and 8 bases from J, with 26 bases between. Germline CDR1 is MDHEN and CDR2 is SYDVKM. The CDR3 region is CASSLYEGRLRQAKGYTF. The DNA for the CDR3 is TGTGCCAGCAGTTTATATGAGGGGCGCCTAAGACAGGCCAAGGGCTACACCTTC.

The J gene is TRBJ2-7, the V gene TRBV28, with a weak D call TRBD2 (5 bases). CDR1 MDHEN and CDR2 SYDVKM come from the germline V gene. This CDR3 comprises 16 residues. V was cut by 3 bases and J by 3 bases, with 18 bases left in between. CDR3 DNA sequence: TGTGCCAGCAGTTTGAAGGCGGGTGACAACGACTACGAGCAGTACTTC. This encodes CASSLKAGDNDYEQYF.

The chain is built from TRBV6-1 and TRBJ2-7; 8 positions agree with TRBD1. Trimming at V came to 9 bases and at J to 3 bases, leaving 13 bases not matched to a gene. Germline V gene lookup returns CDR1 MNHNS and CDR2 SASEGT. The CDR3 has 15 amino acids. The CDR3 is CASHLGQGAFYEQYF. As DNA, the CDR3 is TGTGCCAGTCATCTGGGGCAGGGGGCCTTCTACGAGCAGTACTTC.

V and J are TRBV9 and TRBJ1-1, with TRBD1 matching 8 bases. From germline, CDR1 is SGDLS and CDR2 YYNGEE. The CDR3 runs to 15 residues. The V and J ends lost 3 bases and 3 bases, in that order; junction bases with no gene match: 7. Here the CDR3 reads CASSAGQGRHTEAFF. CDR3 bases: TGTGCCAGCAGCGCTGGACAGGGAAGGCACACTGAAGCTTTCTTT.

The V call is TRBV28, the J call TRBJ1-4; a weak D match, TRBD1 (6 bases). Trimming cost V 6 bases and J 4 bases, with 9 bases left between them. Germline V gives CDR1 MDHEN, CDR2 SYDVKM. The CDR3 covers 13 residues. Written as DNA, the CDR3 is TGTGCCAGCAGCCGACAGGTTAATGAAAAACTGTTTTTT. Encoded protein: CASSRQVNEKLFF.

The rearrangement joins TRBV6-1 to TRBJ2-1; 9 bases align to TRBD2. This CDR3 comprises 15 residues. CDR1 and CDR2 (germline): MNHNS, SASEGT. Trimming cost V 4 bases and J 6 bases; bases outside gene matches: 7. CDR3 loop: CASSGGSSGGNEQFF. DNA for the CDR3: TGTGCCAGCAGTGGAGGGAGTAGCGGGGGCAATGAGCAGTTCTTC.

The chain carries TRBV11-3 and TRBJ2-3, with 9 bases fitting TRBD2. The trim removed 5 bases at V and 5 bases at J, leaving 8 bases unmatched. The CDR3 spans 15 residues. The germline gives CDR1 SGHNT, CDR2 YENEEA. The CDR3 here is CASSKGSSGVDTQYF. As DNA, the CDR3 is TGTGCCAGCAGCAAAGGGTCTAGCGGGGTAGATACGCAGTATTTT.

V gene TRBV5-4 combines with J gene TRBJ1-1; D is uncertain. CDR1 is SGHNT and CDR2 is YYREEE in the germline V gene (reference sequence). V was trimmed by 0 bases and J by 5 bases, leaving 11 bases between them. This CDR3 is 14 amino acids long. The CDR3 DNA follows: TGTGCCAGCAGCTTGGCCGGTCCCAGGACTGAAGCTTTCTTT. Protein sequence: CASSLAGPRTEAFF.

The rearrangement links TRBV4-3 to TRBJ2-5; no reliable D call. V dropped 0 bases and J dropped 4 bases, with 12 bases sitting between them. CDR3 size: 15 residues. The V gene's germline CDR1 is LGHNA and CDR2 YSLEER. The CDR3 protein is CASSQDLAARETQYF. The CDR3 region has the DNA TGCGCCAGCAGCCAAGATCTTGCGGCCCGAGAGACCCAGTACTTC.

This clone was detected only once. The chain has TRBV27 and TRBJ1-1, with TRBD1 identical over 8 bases. J was trimmed by 3 bases and V by 6 bases; bases with no gene match: 12. Germline V gene lookup returns CDR1 MNHEY and CDR2 SMNVEV (reference sequence). The CDR3 totals 16 residues. The CDR3: CASSLRDRNQDTEAFF. The CDR3 DNA reads TGTGCCAGCAGCCTCCGGGACAGGAACCAGGACACTGAAGCTTTCTTT.

The sample holds a few counts of this clone. This chain joins TRBV28 and TRBJ2-7; TRBD1 agrees at 10 bases. The V gene's germline CDR1 is MDHEN and CDR2 SYDVKM. The CDR3 has 16 residues. With V trimmed by 6 bases and J by 2 bases, 10 bases remained unmatched. CDR3 sequence: CASSPGEGQGPYEQYF. The DNA of the CDR3 is TGTGCCAGCAGCCCCGGGGAGGGACAGGGGCCCTACGAGCAGTACTTC.

The chain recombines TRBV5-1 with TRBJ2-7; 7 nucleotides match TRBD1. CDR1 and CDR2 from the germline V gene are SGHRS and YFSETQ. CDR3 length: 16 amino acids. The ends lost 5 bases at V and 2 bases at J; junction bases unmatched: 13. The CDR3 DNA reads as TGCGCCAGCAGGCCGGGGATGACAGGGCGCCCCTACGAGCAGTACTTC. Its protein product is CASRPGMTGRPYEQYF.

This chain connects TRBV30 to TRBJ2-5; 9 bases align to TRBD2. The CDR3 spans 19 residues. After removal of 3 bases from V and 0 bases from J, the junction contained 17 bases not matched to a gene. The germline V gene encodes CDR1 GTSNPN and CDR2 SVGIG (reference sequence). The CDR3 here is CAWSLNGSGGPSYQETQYF. The CDR3 DNA is TGTGCCTGGAGCTTAAACGGTAGCGGGGGACCTTCGTACCAAGAGACCCAGTACTTC.